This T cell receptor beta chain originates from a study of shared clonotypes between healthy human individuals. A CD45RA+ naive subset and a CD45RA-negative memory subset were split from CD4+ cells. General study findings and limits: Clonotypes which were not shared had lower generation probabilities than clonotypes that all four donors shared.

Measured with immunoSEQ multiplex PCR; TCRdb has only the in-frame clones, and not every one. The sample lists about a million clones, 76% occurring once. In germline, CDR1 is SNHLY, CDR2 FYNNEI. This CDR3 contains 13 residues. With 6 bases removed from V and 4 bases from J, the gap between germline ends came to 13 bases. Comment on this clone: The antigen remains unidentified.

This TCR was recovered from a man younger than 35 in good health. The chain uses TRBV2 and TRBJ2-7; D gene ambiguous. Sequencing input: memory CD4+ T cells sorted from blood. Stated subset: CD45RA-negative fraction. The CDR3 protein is CASRPGTPYEQYF. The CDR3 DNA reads TGTGCCAGCAGACCGGGCACCCCTTACGAGCAGTACTTC.